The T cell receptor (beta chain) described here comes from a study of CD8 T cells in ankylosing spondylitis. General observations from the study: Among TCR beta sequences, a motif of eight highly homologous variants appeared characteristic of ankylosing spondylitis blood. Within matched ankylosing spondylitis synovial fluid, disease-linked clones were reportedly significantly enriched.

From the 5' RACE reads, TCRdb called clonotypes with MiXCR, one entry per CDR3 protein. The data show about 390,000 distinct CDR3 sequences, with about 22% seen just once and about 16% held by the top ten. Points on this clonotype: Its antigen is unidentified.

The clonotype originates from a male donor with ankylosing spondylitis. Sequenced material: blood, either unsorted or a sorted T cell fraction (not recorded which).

The CDR3 sequence is CSARDERLAGGSQFF. CDR3 DNA: TGCAGTGCTAGAGACGAAAGACTAGCGGGAGGGTCACAGTTCTTC. This chain uses TRBV20-1 with TRBJ2-1; 14 bases map to TRBD2. CDR3 length equals 15 residues. Germline CDR1 is DFQATT and CDR2 is SNEGSKA (reference sequence). After removal of 0 bases from V and 13 bases from J, the junction contained 8 bases not matched to a gene.